This TCR beta chain derives from a study of response to subunit inactivated influenza vaccine. MiXCR, run by TCRdb on the RT-PCR reads, gives a single entry per CDR3 protein. The table shows about 570,000 distinct CDR3 sequences, with about 10% occurring only once. This clonotype was seen many times. The junction had 4 bases not matched to a gene; V was cut back by 6 bases and J by 2 bases. The CDR3 totals 15 residues. These data were likewise used in another study, on T cells expressing NK-cell markers. This second study notes: 5'RACE template switching with UMIs generated TCR beta cDNA. HCMV seropositivity characterized most of the eight sequenced donors, and seronegativity one. Restriction of sorting to alpha-beta TCR T cells was accomplished in several experiments using an anti-gamma-delta TCR antibody. In roughly 6 donors, dominant CD3+CD56+NKG2C+ clones formed roughly 1.0-8% of CD8+ cells.

The sequence derives from a man in his forties or fifties who received an inactivated influenza vaccine. V gene TRBV12-3 or TRBV12-4 combines with J gene TRBJ1-5, with 10 bases lining up with TRBD1. The source material was PBMCs from blood, sampled on the day of vaccination. CDR3 residues: CASSLGQGGNQPQHF. The DNA of the CDR3 is TGTGCCAGCAGCCTCGGACAGGGGGGCAATCAGCCCCAGCATTTT.